The rows below give T cell receptor beta chains drawn from one sample of a study of blood T cell repertoires in COVID-19. TCRdb keeps only in-frame clones here, not all; method: immunoSEQ multiplex PCR. Of roughly 260,000 clones in the sample, 87% are singletons; the top ten hold roughly 2.2%. The sample consisted of peripheral blood. These receptors were collected from a woman aged 50 to 60 who had recovered from COVID-19. The CDR3 runs from the conserved cysteine through the conserved F or W. Fields, in order: D gene, V gene, J gene, clone size, CDR3 protein, CDR3 DNA. D genes are given only for firm matches. Size is stated for part of the rows, as once, few or many counts, or as a class when the clone is expanded.

D gene: .
V gene: TRBV28
J gene: TRBJ1-2
clone size: .
CDR3 protein: CASSLSYGYTF
CDR3 DNA: TGTGCCAGCAGTTTATCTTATGGCTACACCTTC

D gene: .
V gene: TRBV5-1
J gene: TRBJ2-1
clone size: once
CDR3 protein: CASSVYRAGGEQFF
CDR3 DNA: TGCGCCAGCAGCGTTTACAGGGCTGGGGGTGAGCAGTTCTTC

D gene: .
V gene: TRBV29-1
J gene: TRBJ1-6
clone size: .
CDR3 protein: CSVAQGVDSPLHF
CDR3 DNA: TGCAGCGTTGCACAGGGAGTGGATTCACCCCTCCACTTT

D gene: .
V gene: TRBV3-1/TRBV3-2
J gene: TRBJ2-3
clone size: .
CDR3 protein: CASSQAVRSTDTQYF
CDR3 DNA: TGTGCCAGCAGCCAAGCCGTGCGGAGCACAGATACGCAGTATTTT

D gene: .
V gene: TRBV19
J gene: TRBJ1-1
clone size: .
CDR3 protein: CASSPRGGGTEAFF
CDR3 DNA: TGTGCCAGTAGTCCGCGTGGGGGAGGAACTGAAGCTTTCTTT

D gene: TRBD1
V gene: TRBV10-3
J gene: TRBJ2-7
clone size: .
CDR3 protein: CAISEGTGFPYEQYF
CDR3 DNA: TGTGCCATCAGTGAGGGGACAGGGTTCCCCTACGAGCAGTACTTC

D gene: TRBD2
V gene: TRBV28
J gene: TRBJ2-7
clone size: .
CDR3 protein: CASSTDPGLAGPYRPYEQYF
CDR3 DNA: TGTGCCAGCAGTACGGATCCGGGACTAGCGGGACCTTACCGTCCCTACGAGCAGTACTTC

D gene: TRBD2
V gene: TRBV6-6
J gene: TRBJ2-3
clone size: .
CDR3 protein: CASSRRSGGATDTQYF
CDR3 DNA: TGTGCCAGCAGTCGACGTAGCGGGGGAGCCACAGATACGCAGTATTTT

D gene: .
V gene: TRBV6-6
J gene: TRBJ1-5
clone size: .
CDR3 protein: CASSKGRGGNQPQHF
CDR3 DNA: TGTGCCAGCAGTAAGGGCCGGGGGGGCAATCAGCCCCAGCATTTT

D gene: TRBD1
V gene: TRBV6-2/TRBV6-3
J gene: TRBJ1-5
clone size: .
CDR3 protein: CASSYPTGGNQPQHF
CDR3 DNA: TGTGCCAGCAGTTACCCGACAGGGGGCAATCAGCCCCAGCATTTT

D gene: .
V gene: TRBV28
J gene: TRBJ1-2
clone size: .
CDR3 protein: CASSSTENYGYTF
CDR3 DNA: TGTGCCAGCAGTTCGACAGAAAACTATGGCTACACCTTC

D gene: .
V gene: TRBV6-5
J gene: TRBJ1-1
clone size: .
CDR3 protein: CASSPGFSMNTEAFF
CDR3 DNA: TGTGCCAGCAGCCCAGGGTTCTCAATGAACACTGAAGCTTTCTTT

D gene: TRBD1
V gene: TRBV6-5
J gene: TRBJ1-1
clone size: .
CDR3 protein: CASKTGVMNTEAFF
CDR3 DNA: TGTGCCAGCAAAACAGGGGTCATGAACACTGAAGCTTTCTTT

D gene: .
V gene: TRBV7-8
J gene: TRBJ2-2
clone size: .
CDR3 protein: CASSPLGENTGELFF
CDR3 DNA: TGTGCCAGCAGCCCCCTCGGGGAGAACACCGGGGAGCTGTTTTTT

D gene: .
V gene: TRBV27
J gene: TRBJ2-7
clone size: .
CDR3 protein: CASSLPGYPYEQYF
CDR3 DNA: TGTGCCAGCAGTTTACCCGGGTACCCCTACGAGCAGTACTTC

D gene: TRBD1
V gene: TRBV7-6
J gene: TRBJ2-3
clone size: .
CDR3 protein: CASSYRDRADTQYF
CDR3 DNA: TGTGCCAGCAGCTATCGGGACAGGGCTGATACGCAGTATTTT

D gene: TRBD1
V gene: TRBV5-1
J gene: TRBJ1-2
clone size: .
CDR3 protein: CASSLRQGYGYTF
CDR3 DNA: TGCGCCAGCAGCTTGAGACAGGGTTATGGCTACACCTTC

D gene: .
V gene: TRBV2
J gene: TRBJ1-1
clone size: .
CDR3 protein: CATTYVETRAFF
CDR3 DNA: TGTGCCACCACGTATGTCGAAACCAGGGCTTTCTTT

D gene: .
V gene: TRBV5-1
J gene: TRBJ1-2
clone size: .
CDR3 protein: CASSLGQVYGYTF
CDR3 DNA: TGCGCCAGCAGCTTGGGACAGGTCTATGGCTACACCTTC

D gene: .
V gene: TRBV5-4
J gene: TRBJ2-2
clone size: .
CDR3 protein: CASSLVSVSTGELFF
CDR3 DNA: TGTGCCAGCAGCTTGGTGTCTGTCTCCACCGGGGAGCTGTTTTTT

D gene: TRBD1
V gene: TRBV9
J gene: TRBJ2-1
clone size: .
CDR3 protein: CASSPPRGLVDEQFF
CDR3 DNA: TGTGCCAGCAGCCCCCCAAGGGGGCTGGTCGATGAGCAGTTCTTC

D gene: .
V gene: TRBV19
J gene: TRBJ1-5
clone size: .
CDR3 protein: CASSTINRIPDLSNQPQHF
CDR3 DNA: TGTGCCAGTAGTACAATAAACAGGATCCCAGATTTGAGCAATCAGCCCCAGCATTTT

D gene: .
V gene: TRBV5-1
J gene: TRBJ2-3
clone size: .
CDR3 protein: CASSFGLSTGDTQYF
CDR3 DNA: TGCGCCAGCAGCTTTGGACTTTCAACGGGAGATACGCAGTATTTT

D gene: TRBD1
V gene: TRBV24-1
J gene: TRBJ1-2
clone size: few
CDR3 protein: CAPPGQGAEGYTF
CDR3 DNA: TGTGCCCCTCCGGGACAGGGGGCGGAAGGCTACACCTTC

D gene: .
V gene: TRBV12-3/TRBV12-4
J gene: TRBJ1-1
clone size: .
CDR3 protein: CASTRRTGVEAFF
CDR3 DNA: TGTGCCAGCACTCGACGGACGGGAGTTGAAGCTTTCTTT

D gene: .
V gene: TRBV9
J gene: TRBJ1-3
clone size: .
CDR3 protein: CASSEQGNSGNTIYF
CDR3 DNA: TGTGCCAGCAGCGAGCAGGGGAACTCTGGAAACACCATATATTTT